The 10 T cell receptor beta chains given below trace back to one sample, sequenced in a study of cytomegalovirus exposure and HLA in healthy donors. PCR primers comprised 60 Vbeta and 13 Jbeta primers. TCRdb keeps only in-frame clones here, not all; method: immunoSEQ multiplex PCR. The data show about 100,000 clones, around 74% seen once. Sequences were obtained from PBMCs. The receptors shown here come from a man aged 35 to 55 in good health and CMV-seropositive.

The CDR3 bases are TGTGCCAGCAGCCCACCCCCGGGACTAGCGGGAGAGTACGAGCAGTACTTC. Protein product: CASSPPPGLAGEYEQYF. J is TRBJ2-7 and V is TRBV7-2; 14 bases map to TRBD2. The CDR3 totals 17 residues. The germline gives CDR1 SGHTA, CDR2 FQGNSA. The J segment lost 4 bases and the V segment lost 5 bases, leaving 10 bases of the junction unmatched.

In its sample, this clone was seen a few times. The chain uses TRBV4-1 and TRBJ2-5, with D unclear. Germline CDR1 MGHRA, CDR2 YSYEKL. V lost 0 bases and J lost 4, with 12 bases in between. The CDR3 has 15 amino acids. CDR3 loop: CASSQDTRRRETQYF. CDR3 nucleotides: TGCGCCAGCAGCCAAGATACCAGGCGTCGAGAGACCCAGTACTTC.

The chain carries TRBV7-2 and TRBJ2-7, with D possibly matching TRBD2 (5 bases). The germline V gene encodes CDR1 SGHTA and CDR2 FQGNSA. This CDR3 comprises 15 residues. V shed 8 bases and J shed 0 bases, with 17 bases lying between them. Here the CDR3 DNA reads TGTGCCAGCGGCCCCGAGCGGAGTCGCTCCTACGAGCAGTACTTC. Translating gives CASGPERSRSYEQYF.

J is TRBJ2-7 and V is TRBV9; possibly TRBD2 for D (6 bases). The ends were cut back, 0 bases at V and 1 base at J, with 11 bases in the middle. Germline CDR1 and CDR2: SGDLS and YYNGEE. The CDR3 length is 15 residues. CDR3 residues: CASSVGSGESYEQYF. For the CDR3, the DNA is TGTGCCAGCAGCGTAGGGTCGGGAGAATCCTACGAGCAGTACTTC.

This clone was observed a single time. Written as DNA, the CDR3 is TGTGCCAGCAGTCCTACGTGGACCGGGGAGCTGTTTTTT. As protein: CASSPTWTGELFF. V usage is TRBV4-2 and J usage is TRBJ2-2; the D is unclear. Trimming cost V 6 bases and J 5 bases, with 10 bases left between them. This CDR3 is 13 amino acids long. Germline-derived CDR1 and CDR2 are LGHNA and YNFKEQ.

The J gene is TRBJ1-4, the V gene TRBV2; D might be TRBD1 (5 bases). The CDR3 runs 13 residues. The germline gives CDR1 SNHLY, CDR2 FYNNEI. V lost 6 bases and J 11 bases, leaving 16 bases between the germline ends. CDR3: CASRVRGTGKLFF. CDR3 nucleotide sequence: TGTGCCAGCAGGGTCCGGGGGACGGGGAAACTGTTTTTT.

The chain recombines TRBV10-3 with TRBJ2-5; 9 nucleotides align to TRBD2. In germline, CDR1 is ENHRY, CDR2 SYGVKD. This CDR3 is 16 amino acids long. V was pared by 7 bases and J by 5 bases, with 14 bases of the junction left unmatched. The CDR3 spells CAIKGGSGSGGETQYF. CDR3 bases: TGTGCCATCAAAGGGGGTAGCGGGAGTGGGGGCGAGACCCAGTACTTC.

The V call is TRBV6-5, the J call TRBJ1-1; D remains unclear. Germline assignment: CDR1 MNHEY and CDR2 SVGAGI. The CDR3 consists of 13 residues. Trimming removed 0 bases from V and 8 bases from J, with 10 bases in between. CDR3 bases: TGTGCCAGCAGTTACTCGGTCTCACAAGAAGCTTTCTTT. This sequence encodes CASSYSVSQEAFF.

The chain uses TRBV19 and TRBJ2-2, with 9 bases identical to TRBD2. The CDR3 spans 16 residues. The V segment lost 9 bases and the J segment 5 bases; nucleotides outside the gene matches: 13. Germline lookup yields CDR1 LNHDA and CDR2 SQIVND (reference sequence). The CDR3 loop reads CASLPPLAGNTGELFF. The DNA of the CDR3 is TGTGCCAGCCTCCCTCCTCTAGCGGGAAATACCGGGGAGCTGTTTTTT.

This chain uses TRBV14 with TRBJ2-1, with D tentatively TRBD1 (5 bases). Germline V gene data show CDR1 as SGHDN and CDR2 as FVKESK. V was clipped by 2 bases and J by 4 bases, with 12 bases between them. This CDR3 comprises 15 residues. The CDR3 DNA reads as TGTGCCAGCAGCCAATACCTAGGGGCGTACAATGAGCAGTTCTTC. Protein sequence: CASSQYLGAYNEQFF.